Each of the 16 T cell receptor beta chains below was sequenced from the same sample in a study of PD-1 blockade in mismatch repair-deficient tumors. Data came from immunoSEQ multiplex PCR; TCRdb stores just in-frame clones and leaves some out. The sample records 60,000 to 70,000 clones, approximately 88% being singletons. Sequencing was performed on peripheral blood, taken 52 weeks after starting pembrolizumab. The receptors stem from an adult with mismatch repair-deficient cancer.

This chain joins TRBV11-2 and TRBJ2-3, with unresolved D. V shed 6 bases and J shed 2 bases, with 24 bases lying between them. The CDR3 totals 18 residues. The germline gives CDR1 SGHAT, CDR2 FQNNGV. The CDR3 spells CASRAEGPFAVNTDTQYF. For the CDR3, the DNA is TGTGCCAGCAGGGCGGAAGGGCCATTCGCGGTCAACACAGATACGCAGTATTTT.

This chain uses TRBV5-8 with TRBJ2-3; TRBD1 matches 12 bases. The J segment lost 4 bases and the V segment lost 4 bases, leaving 4 bases of the junction unmatched. CDR1 is SGHTS and CDR2 is YDEGEE in the germline V gene. The length of the CDR3 is 15 residues. CDR3 DNA sequence: TGTGCCAGCAGCCTGGGACAGGGGGCTCCAGATACGCAGTATTTT. As protein: CASSLGQGAPDTQYF.

V is TRBV5-6 and J is TRBJ1-2, with 7 bases lining up with TRBD1. V was pared by 4 bases and J by 6 bases, with 9 bases of the junction left unmatched. The CDR3 runs 14 residues. Germline CDR1 SGHDT, CDR2 YYEEEE. The CDR3 is CASSTPTGPHGYTF. CDR3 DNA sequence: TGTGCCAGCAGCACACCGACAGGGCCCCATGGCTACACCTTC.

The chain uses TRBV21-1 and TRBJ2-5; the DNA was not compared with TRBD2, the D call given in the table. TRBV21-1 is a pseudogene segment. The CDR3 is 14 residues long. The CDR3: CASDLVGTEETQYF. CDR3 nucleotide sequence: TGTGCCAGCGACCTTGTCGGGACTGAAGAGACCCAGTACTTC.

V is TRBV5-1 and J is TRBJ1-1; D is undetermined. Trimming removed 4 bases at V and 0 bases at J, with 13 bases between. Germline values: CDR1 SGHRS, CDR2 YFSETQ. The CDR3 consists of 15 residues. CDR3: CASSVSPYMNTEAFF. CDR3 coding DNA: TGCGCCAGCAGCGTGTCTCCTTACATGAACACTGAAGCTTTCTTT.

In this sample, this clone turned up once. V and J are TRBV5-8 and TRBJ2-2, with 13 bases lining up with TRBD2. CDR3 length equals 18 residues. CDR1 and CDR2 from the germline V gene are SGHTS and YDEGEE. Trimming removed 4 bases from V and 3 bases from J; junction bases left unmatched: 9. The CDR3 loop is CASSAGLAGLIYTGELFF. Written as DNA, the CDR3 is TGTGCCAGCAGCGCGGGACTAGCGGGACTTATCTACACCGGGGAGCTGTTTTTT.

The V and J genes are TRBV25-1 and TRBJ2-5; D is perhaps TRBD2 (6 bases). Trimming removed 2 bases from V and 5 bases from J, with 15 bases in between. Germline CDR1 and CDR2: MGHDK and SYGVNS. The CDR3 runs 15 residues. CDR3 loop: CASSEPGERVETQYF. For the CDR3, the DNA is TGTGCCAGCAGTGAACCGGGGGAAAGGGTGGAGACCCAGTACTTC.

V is TRBV6-5 and J is TRBJ1-2; the match to TRBD1 covers 7 bases. Germline CDR1 and CDR2: MNHEY and SVGAGI. The CDR3 runs 15 residues. V was pared by 1 base and J by 0 bases, with 2 bases of the junction left unmatched. The CDR3 sequence: CASSYYRGANYGYTF. For the CDR3, the DNA is TGTGCCAGCAGTTACTACAGGGGAGCTAACTATGGCTACACCTTC.

V and J are TRBV11-3 and TRBJ2-3; D uncertain. Trimming took 3 bases from V and 2 from J, leaving 3 bases between them. Germline assignment: CDR1 SGHNT and CDR2 YENEEA. This CDR3 has 12 residues. As DNA, the CDR3 is TGTGCCAGCAGCTTGGTCACAGATACGCAGTATTTT. It is translated as CASSLVTDTQYF.

The gene calls are TRBV11-2 and TRBJ2-1; 10 bases map to TRBD2. This CDR3 has 17 amino acids. The V gene's germline CDR1 is SGHAT and CDR2 FQNNGV. The J segment lost 2 bases and the V segment lost 2 bases, leaving 6 bases of the junction unmatched. This CDR3 is CASSLTLAGEAYNEQFF. Written as DNA, the CDR3 is TGTGCCAGCAGCTTAACCCTAGCGGGAGAAGCCTACAATGAGCAGTTCTTC.

This chain joins TRBV11-2 and TRBJ2-5; D call uncertain. Germline V gene lookup returns CDR1 SGHAT and CDR2 FQNNGV. Trimming left V 1 base short and J 5 bases short, with 11 bases between. The CDR3 has 14 residues. Here the CDR3 reads CASSLATRLETQYF. DNA of the CDR3: TGTGCCAGCAGCTTAGCGACTCGGTTGGAGACCCAGTACTTC.

The chain carries TRBV2 and TRBJ1-3; D gene uncertain. Trimming removed 3 bases from V and 0 bases from J, with 9 bases in between. Germline lookup yields CDR1 SNHLY and CDR2 FYNNEI. This CDR3 spans 15 amino acids. The CDR3 DNA reads TGTGCCAGCAGTGATTGGGCAAGCTCTGGAAACACCATATATTTT. Protein: CASSDWASSGNTIYF.

The CDR3 sequence: CASSLRLDETQYF. In nucleotides, the CDR3 is TGTGCCAGCAGCTTAAGACTAGACGAGACCCAGTACTTC. The V gene is TRBV7-3, the J gene TRBJ2-5, with D maybe TRBD2 (6 bases). The CDR3 runs 13 residues. The germline V and J ends were trimmed by 1 base and 5 bases, with 8 bases remaining between them. The germline V gene has CDR1 SGHTA and CDR2 FQGTGA.

The chain is built from TRBV27 and TRBJ2-7, with TRBD2 matching 9 bases. There are 15 residues in the CDR3. V lost 3 bases and J lost 4; bases outside the gene matches: 7. CDR1 and CDR2 (germline): MNHEY, SMNVEV (reference sequence). In nucleotides, the CDR3 is TGTGCCAGCAGTTTGTATAGCGGGAGTATATACGAGCAGTACTTC. Amino acid sequence: CASSLYSGSIYEQYF.

This clone showed up just a few times. This chain uses TRBV7-9 with TRBJ2-7; 7 nucleotides match TRBD2. This CDR3 comprises 16 residues. Per germline, CDR1 SEHNR and CDR2 FQNEAQ (reference sequence). Trimming took 5 bases from V and 0 from J; bases not matched to a gene: 10. The CDR3 DNA reads TGTGCCAGCAGCCGGACTAGTTTCGGATTCTCCTACGAGCAGTACTTC. Translating gives CASSRTSFGFSYEQYF.

The chain carries TRBV19 and TRBJ1-5, with unresolved D. V shed 0 bases and J shed 3 bases, with 12 bases lying between them. The CDR3 contains 16 residues. Germline values: CDR1 LNHDA, CDR2 SQIVND (reference sequence). In DNA, the CDR3 is TGTGCCAGTAGTATAGATACACATACTTTCAATCAGCCCCAGCATTTT. Protein sequence: CASSIDTHTFNQPQHF.